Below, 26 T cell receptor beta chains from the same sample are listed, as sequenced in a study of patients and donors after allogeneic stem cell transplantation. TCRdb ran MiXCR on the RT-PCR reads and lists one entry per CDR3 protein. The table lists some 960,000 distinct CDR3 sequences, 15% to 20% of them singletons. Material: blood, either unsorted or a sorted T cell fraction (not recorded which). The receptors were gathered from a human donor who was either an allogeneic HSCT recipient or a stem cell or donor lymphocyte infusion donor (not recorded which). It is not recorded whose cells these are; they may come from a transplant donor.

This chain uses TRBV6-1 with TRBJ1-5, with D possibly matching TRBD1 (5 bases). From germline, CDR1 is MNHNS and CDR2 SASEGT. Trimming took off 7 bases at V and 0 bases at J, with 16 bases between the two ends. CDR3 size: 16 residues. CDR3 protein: CASTARSGFSNQPQHF. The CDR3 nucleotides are TGTGCCAGCACCGCTAGATCAGGGTTTAGCAATCAGCCCCAGCATTTT.

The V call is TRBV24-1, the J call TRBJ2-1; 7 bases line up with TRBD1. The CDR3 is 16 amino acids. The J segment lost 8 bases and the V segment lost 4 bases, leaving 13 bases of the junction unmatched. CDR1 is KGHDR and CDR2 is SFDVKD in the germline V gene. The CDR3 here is CATSDQRGRGGDEQFF. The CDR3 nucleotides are TGTGCCACCAGTGACCAAAGGGGGCGAGGGGGCGATGAGCAGTTCTTC.

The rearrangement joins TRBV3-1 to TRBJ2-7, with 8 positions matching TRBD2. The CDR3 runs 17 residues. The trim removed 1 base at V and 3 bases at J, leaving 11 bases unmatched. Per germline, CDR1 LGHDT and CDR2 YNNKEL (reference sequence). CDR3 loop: CASSQVGLAGRDYEQYF. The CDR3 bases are TGTGCCAGCAGCCAAGTAGGCCTAGCCGGGAGGGACTACGAGCAGTACTTC.

The CDR3 DNA is TGTGCCAGCAGATTTAGCGGGGGCTCCACAGATACGCAGTATTTT. Residues: CASRFSGGSTDTQYF. The gene calls are TRBV12-3 or TRBV12-4 and TRBJ2-3, with 9 nucleotides matching TRBD2. The CDR3 spans 15 residues. J was trimmed by 2 bases and V by 6 bases; bases with no gene match: 6.

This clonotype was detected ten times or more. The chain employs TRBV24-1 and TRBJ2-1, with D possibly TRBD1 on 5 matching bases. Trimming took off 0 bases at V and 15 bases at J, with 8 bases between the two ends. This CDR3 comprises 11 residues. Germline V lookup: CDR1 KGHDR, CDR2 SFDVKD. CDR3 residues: CATSDLRQSFF. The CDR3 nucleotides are TGTGCCACCAGTGATTTGAGACAGTCGTTCTTC.

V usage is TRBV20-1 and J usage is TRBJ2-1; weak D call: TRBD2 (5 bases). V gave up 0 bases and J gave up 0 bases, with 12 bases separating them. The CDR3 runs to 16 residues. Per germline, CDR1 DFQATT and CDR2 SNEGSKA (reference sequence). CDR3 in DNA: TGCAGTGCTAGAGACGGTCGGGAAAGCTCCTACAATGAGCAGTTCTTC. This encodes CSARDGRESSYNEQFF.

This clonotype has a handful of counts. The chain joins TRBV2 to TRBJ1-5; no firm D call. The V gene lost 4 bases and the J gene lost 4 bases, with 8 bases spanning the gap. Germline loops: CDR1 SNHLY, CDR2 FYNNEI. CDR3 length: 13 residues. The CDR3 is CASSGEANQPQHF. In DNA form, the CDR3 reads TGTGCCAGCAGTGGCGAAGCTAATCAGCCCCAGCATTTT.

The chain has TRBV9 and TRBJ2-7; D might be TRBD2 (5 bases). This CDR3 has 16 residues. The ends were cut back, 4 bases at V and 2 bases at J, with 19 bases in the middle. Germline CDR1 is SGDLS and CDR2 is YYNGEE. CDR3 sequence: CASSPSAGTSTYEQYF. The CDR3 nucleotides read TGTGCCAGCAGCCCATCCGCGGGCACCTCCACCTACGAGCAGTACTTC.

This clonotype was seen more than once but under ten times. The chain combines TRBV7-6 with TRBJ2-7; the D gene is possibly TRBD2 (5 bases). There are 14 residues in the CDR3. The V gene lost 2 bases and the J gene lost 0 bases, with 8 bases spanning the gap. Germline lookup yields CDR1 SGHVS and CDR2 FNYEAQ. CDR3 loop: CASSLNSGSYEQYF. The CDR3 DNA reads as TGTGCCAGCAGCTTAAACAGCGGCTCCTACGAGCAGTACTTC.

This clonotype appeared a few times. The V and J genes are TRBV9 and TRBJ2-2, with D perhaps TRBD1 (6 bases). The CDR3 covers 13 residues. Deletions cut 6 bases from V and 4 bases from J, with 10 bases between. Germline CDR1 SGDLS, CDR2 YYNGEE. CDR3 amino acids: CASKPGVTGELFF. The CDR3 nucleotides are TGTGCCAGCAAACCAGGGGTCACCGGGGAGCTGTTTTTT. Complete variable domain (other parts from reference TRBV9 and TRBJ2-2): DSGVTQTPKHLITATGQRVTLRCSPRSGDLSVYWYQQSLDQGLQFLIQYYNGEERAKGNILERFSAQQFPDLHSELNLSSLELGDSALYFCASKPGVTGELFFGEGSRLTVL.

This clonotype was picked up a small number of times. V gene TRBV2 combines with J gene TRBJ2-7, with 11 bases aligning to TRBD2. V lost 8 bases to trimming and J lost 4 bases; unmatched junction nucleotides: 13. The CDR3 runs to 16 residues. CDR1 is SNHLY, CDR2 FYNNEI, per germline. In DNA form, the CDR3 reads TGTGCCAGCTTTGGCATGGGACTAGCGGCAGATTACGAGCAGTACTTC. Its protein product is CASFGMGLAADYEQYF.

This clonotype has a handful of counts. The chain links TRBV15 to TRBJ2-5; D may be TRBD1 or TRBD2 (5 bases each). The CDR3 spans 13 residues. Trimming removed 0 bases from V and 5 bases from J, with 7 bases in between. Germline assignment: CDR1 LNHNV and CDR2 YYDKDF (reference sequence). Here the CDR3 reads CATSRDEGETQYF. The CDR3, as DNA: TGTGCCACCAGCAGAGATGAGGGGGAGACCCAGTACTTC.

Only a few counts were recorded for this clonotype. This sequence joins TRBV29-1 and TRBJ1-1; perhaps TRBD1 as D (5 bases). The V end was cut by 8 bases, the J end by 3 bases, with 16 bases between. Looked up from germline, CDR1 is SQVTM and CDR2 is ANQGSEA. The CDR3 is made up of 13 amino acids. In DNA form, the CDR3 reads TGCAGCTCAAGAGTGGGGGGTTACACTGAAGCTTTCTTT. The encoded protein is CSSRVGGYTEAFF.

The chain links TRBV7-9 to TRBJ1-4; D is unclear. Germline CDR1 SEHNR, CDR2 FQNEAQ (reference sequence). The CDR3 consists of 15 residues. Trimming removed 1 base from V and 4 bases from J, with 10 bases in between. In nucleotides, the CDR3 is TGTGCCAGCAGCTTAGGGCCTTCAGTTAATGAAAAACTGTTTTTT. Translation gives CASSLGPSVNEKLFF. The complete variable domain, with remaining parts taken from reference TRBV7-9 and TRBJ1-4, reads DTGVSQNPRHKITKRGQNVTFRCDPISEHNRLYWYRQTLGQGPEFLTYFQNEAQLEKSRLLSDRFSAERPKGSFSTLEIQRTEQGDSAMYLCASSLGPSVNEKLFFGSGTQLSVL.

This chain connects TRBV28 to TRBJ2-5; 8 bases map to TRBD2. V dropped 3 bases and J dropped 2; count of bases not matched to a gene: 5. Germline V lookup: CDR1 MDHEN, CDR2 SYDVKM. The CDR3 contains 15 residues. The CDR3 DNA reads TGTGCCAGCAGTTTCATGGCGGGGGGTCAAGAGACCCAGTACTTC. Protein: CASSFMAGGQETQYF.

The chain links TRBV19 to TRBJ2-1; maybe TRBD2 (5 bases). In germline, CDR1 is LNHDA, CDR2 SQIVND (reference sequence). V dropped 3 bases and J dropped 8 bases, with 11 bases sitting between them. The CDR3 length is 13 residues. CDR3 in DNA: TGTGCCAGTAGTATCGGGCTAGCTGATGAGCAGTTCTTC. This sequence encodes CASSIGLADEQFF.

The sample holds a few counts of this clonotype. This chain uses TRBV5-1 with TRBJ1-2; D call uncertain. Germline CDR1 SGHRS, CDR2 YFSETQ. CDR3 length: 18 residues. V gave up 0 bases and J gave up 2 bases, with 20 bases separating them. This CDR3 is CASSLEAGWLGPNYGYTF. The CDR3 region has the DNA TGCGCCAGCAGCTTGGAGGCAGGTTGGCTCGGGCCGAACTATGGCTACACCTTC.

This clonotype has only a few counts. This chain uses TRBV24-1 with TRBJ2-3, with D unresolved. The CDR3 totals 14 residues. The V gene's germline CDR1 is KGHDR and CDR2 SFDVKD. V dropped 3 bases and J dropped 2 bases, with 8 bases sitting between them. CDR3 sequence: CATSDKYHTDTQYF. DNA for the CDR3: TGTGCCACCAGTGATAAATACCACACAGATACGCAGTATTTT.

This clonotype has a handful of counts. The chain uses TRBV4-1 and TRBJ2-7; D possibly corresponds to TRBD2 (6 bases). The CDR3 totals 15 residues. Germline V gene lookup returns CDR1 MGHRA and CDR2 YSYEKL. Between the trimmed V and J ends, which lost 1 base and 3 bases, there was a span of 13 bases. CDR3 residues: CASSQGMAGRYEQYF. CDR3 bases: TGCGCCAGCAGCCAAGGTATGGCGGGGCGCTACGAGCAGTACTTC.

This chain's CDR3 is CSVGNQGLGDGYTF. In DNA, the CDR3 is TGCAGCGTTGGCAACCAGGGTTTGGGCGATGGCTACACCTTC. This chain connects TRBV29-1 to TRBJ1-2; D possibly corresponds to TRBD1 (5 bases). This CDR3 contains 14 residues. The germline V gene has CDR1 SQVTM and CDR2 ANQGSEA. With 4 bases removed from V and 6 bases from J, the gap between germline ends came to 18 bases.

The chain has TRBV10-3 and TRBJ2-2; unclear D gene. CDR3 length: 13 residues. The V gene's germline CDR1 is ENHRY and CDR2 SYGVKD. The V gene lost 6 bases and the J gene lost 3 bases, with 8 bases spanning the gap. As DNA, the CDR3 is TGTGCCATCAGCGCGGTCGACACCGGGGAGCTGTTTTTT. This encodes CAISAVDTGELFF.

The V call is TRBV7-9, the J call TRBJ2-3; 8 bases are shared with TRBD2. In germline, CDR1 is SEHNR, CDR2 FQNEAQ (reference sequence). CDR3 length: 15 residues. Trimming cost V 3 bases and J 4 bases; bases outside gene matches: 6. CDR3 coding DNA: TGTGCCAGCAGCTTGAGCGGGAGTGTCGCAGATACGCAGTATTTT. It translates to CASSLSGSVADTQYF.

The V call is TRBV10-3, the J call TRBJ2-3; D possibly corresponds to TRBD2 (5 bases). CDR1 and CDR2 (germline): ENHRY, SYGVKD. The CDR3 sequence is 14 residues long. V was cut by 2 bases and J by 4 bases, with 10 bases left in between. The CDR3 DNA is TGTGCCATCAGTGAGCCCGGGGAGTCAGATACGCAGTATTTT. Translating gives CAISEPGESDTQYF.

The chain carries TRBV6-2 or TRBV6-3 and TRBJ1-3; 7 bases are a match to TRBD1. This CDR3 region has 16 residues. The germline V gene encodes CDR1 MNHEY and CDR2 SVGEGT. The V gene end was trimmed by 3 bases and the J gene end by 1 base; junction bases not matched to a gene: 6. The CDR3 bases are TGTGCCAGCAGTTATTCGGACAGGACTTCTGGAAACACCATATATTTT. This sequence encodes CASSYSDRTSGNTIYF.

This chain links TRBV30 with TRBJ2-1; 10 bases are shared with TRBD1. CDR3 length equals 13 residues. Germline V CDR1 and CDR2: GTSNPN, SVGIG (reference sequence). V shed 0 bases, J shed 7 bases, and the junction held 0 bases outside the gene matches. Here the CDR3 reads CAWSVGQGNEQFF. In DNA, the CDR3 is TGTGCCTGGAGTGTGGGACAGGGGAATGAGCAGTTCTTC.

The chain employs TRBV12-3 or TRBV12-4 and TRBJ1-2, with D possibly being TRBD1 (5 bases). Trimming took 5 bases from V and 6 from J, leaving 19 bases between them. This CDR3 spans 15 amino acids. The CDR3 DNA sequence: TGTGCCAGCAGTCCGGGCCGGGGCTCACCGCATGGCTACACCTTC. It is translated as CASSPGRGSPHGYTF.